The present entry profiles one TCR beta chain with its context. Its antigen is not identified. This sample stems from a study of blood T cells in healthy people across ages. General study results and limits: Both higher diversity and more naive CD4+ cells marked long-lived donors when set against aged donors. Roughly linear declines in TCR beta diversity per million T cells occurred with age.

Every sample gave at least 5 micrograms of total RNA when it was extracted. For the second PCR, which ran for about 6 to 11 cycles, a sample-barcoded 5' primer and a J-beta primer mix were used. Each sample yielded at least 3 million CDR3-containing paired-end reads. A single record per CDR3 protein comes from TCRdb applying MiXCR to the 5' RACE reads. The sample has 1.5 million to 2 million distinct CDR3 sequences; roughly 27% are singletons. This TCR came from a woman aged 25 to 45 in good health. Sequencing was done on a sample of blood.

CDR3 in amino acids: CASGPRRGSDTQYF. The CDR3 DNA follows: TGTGCCAGCGGACCCCGGAGGGGCTCCGATACGCAGTATTTT. The chain combines TRBV6-5 with TRBJ2-3; weak D call: TRBD2 (6 bases). The CDR3 sequence is 14 residues long. In germline, CDR1 is MNHEY, CDR2 SVGAGI. V lost 8 bases and J lost 6, with 18 bases in between.